This T cell receptor (beta chain) was documented in a study of T cell responses to AZD1222 COVID-19 vaccine. Some clones are missing from TCRdb's copy, which holds only in-frame ones; the method was immunoSEQ multiplex PCR. The repertoire holds 90,000 to 120,000 clones, with approximately 90% as singletons. General study results and limits: The reported proportion of spike-specific TCRs targeting unmutated variant regions was nearly half. Among vaccine-associated CD4 TCRs, coverage spanned spike, with dominance at 160-218 and 743-854.

CDR3 length equals 15 residues. In germline, CDR1 is MNHEY, CDR2 SVGEGT. V lost 2 bases and J 1 base, leaving 9 bases between the germline ends. A note on this clone: The antigen remains unidentified.

Investigators merged groups given second doses at roughly 4 or roughly 12 weeks. The sample was peripheral blood, taken 28 days after the second AZD1222 dose. This sequence originates from an adult who received the AZD1222 COVID-19 vaccine. The rearrangement joins TRBV6-2 or TRBV6-3 to TRBJ1-5; D remains unclear. The chain's CDR3 is CASSYGGYSNQPQHF. The CDR3 DNA sequence: TGTGCCAGCAGTTACGGTGGGTACAGCAATCAGCCCCAGCATTTT.